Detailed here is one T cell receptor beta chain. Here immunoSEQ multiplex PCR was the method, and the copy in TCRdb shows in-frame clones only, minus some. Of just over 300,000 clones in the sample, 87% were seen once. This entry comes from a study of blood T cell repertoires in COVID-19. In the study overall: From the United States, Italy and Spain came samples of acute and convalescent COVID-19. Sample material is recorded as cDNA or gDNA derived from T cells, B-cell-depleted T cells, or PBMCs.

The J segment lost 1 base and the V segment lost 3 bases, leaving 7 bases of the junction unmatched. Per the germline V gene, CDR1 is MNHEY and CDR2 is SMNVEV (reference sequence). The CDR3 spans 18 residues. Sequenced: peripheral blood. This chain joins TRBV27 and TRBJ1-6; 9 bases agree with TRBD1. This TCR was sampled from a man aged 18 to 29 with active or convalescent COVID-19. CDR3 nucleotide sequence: TGTGCCAGCAGTTTTGGGTACAGGGGGCCATCCTATAATTCACCCCTCCACTTT. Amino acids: CASSFGYRGPSYNSPLHF.